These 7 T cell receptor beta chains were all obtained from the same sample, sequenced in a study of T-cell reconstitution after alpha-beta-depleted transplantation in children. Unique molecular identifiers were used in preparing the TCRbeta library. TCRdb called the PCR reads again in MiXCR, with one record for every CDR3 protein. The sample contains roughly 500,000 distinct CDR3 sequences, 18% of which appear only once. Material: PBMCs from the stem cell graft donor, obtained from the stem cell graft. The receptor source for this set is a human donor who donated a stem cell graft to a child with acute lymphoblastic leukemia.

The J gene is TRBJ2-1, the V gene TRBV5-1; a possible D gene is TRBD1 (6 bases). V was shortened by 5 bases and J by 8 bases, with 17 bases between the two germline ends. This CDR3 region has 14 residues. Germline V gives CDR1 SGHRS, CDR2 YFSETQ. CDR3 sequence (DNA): TGCGCCAGCAGATTCGGCACAGGGTTCGATGAGCAGTTCTTC. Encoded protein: CASRFGTGFDEQFF.

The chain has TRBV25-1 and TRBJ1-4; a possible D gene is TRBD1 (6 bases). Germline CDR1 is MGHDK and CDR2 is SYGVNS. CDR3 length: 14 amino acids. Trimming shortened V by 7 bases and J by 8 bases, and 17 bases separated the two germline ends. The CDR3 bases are TGTGCCAGCACTATAGGGGGGGCAAGGGAAAAACTGTTTTTT. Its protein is CASTIGGAREKLFF.

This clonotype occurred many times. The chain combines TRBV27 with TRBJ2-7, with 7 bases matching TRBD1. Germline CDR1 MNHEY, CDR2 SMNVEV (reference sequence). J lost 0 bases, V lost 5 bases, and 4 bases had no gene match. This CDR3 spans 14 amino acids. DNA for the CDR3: TGTGCCAGCAGTGGACAGGAGAGCTCCTACGAGCAGTACTTC. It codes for CASSGQESSYEQYF.

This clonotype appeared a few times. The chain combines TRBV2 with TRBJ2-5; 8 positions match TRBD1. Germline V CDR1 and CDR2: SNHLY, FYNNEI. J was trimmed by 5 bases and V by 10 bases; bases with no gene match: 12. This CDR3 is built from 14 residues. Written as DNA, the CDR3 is TGTGCCAACCATCTCCGGACAGGGACGGAGACCCAGTACTTC. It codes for CANHLRTGTETQYF.

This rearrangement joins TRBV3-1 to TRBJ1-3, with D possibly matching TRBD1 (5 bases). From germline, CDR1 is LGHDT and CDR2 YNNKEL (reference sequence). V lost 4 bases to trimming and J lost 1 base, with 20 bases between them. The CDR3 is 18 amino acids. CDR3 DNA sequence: TGTGCCAGCAGCCCTCAACTGGGGCCTAGTACGTCTGGAAACACCATATATTTT. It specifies CASSPQLGPSTSGNTIYF.

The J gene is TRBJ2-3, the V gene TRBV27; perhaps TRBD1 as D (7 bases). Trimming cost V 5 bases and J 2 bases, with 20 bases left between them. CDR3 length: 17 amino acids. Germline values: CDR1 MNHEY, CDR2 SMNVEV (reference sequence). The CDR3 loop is CASSPGDARGDTDTQYF. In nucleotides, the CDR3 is TGTGCCAGCAGTCCCGGGGACGCCAGGGGGGACACAGATACGCAGTATTTT.

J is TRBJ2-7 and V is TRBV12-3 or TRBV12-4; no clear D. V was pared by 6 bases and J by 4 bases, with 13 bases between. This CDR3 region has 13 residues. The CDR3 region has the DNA TGTGCCAGCAGAGTGACTGGTTGGTACGAGCAGTACTTC. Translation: CASRVTGWYEQYF.